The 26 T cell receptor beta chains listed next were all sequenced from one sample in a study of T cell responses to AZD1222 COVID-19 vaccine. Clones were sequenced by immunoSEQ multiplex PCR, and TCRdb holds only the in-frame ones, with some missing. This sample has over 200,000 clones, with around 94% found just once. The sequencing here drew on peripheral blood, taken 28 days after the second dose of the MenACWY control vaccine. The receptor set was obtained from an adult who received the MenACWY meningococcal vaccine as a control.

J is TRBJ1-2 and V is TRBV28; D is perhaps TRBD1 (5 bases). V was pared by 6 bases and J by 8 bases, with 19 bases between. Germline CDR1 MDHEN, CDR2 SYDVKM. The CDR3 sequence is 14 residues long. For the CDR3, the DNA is TGTGCCAGCAGCCAAGACAACCGGGGCATCGGCTACACCTTC. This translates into CASSQDNRGIGYTF.

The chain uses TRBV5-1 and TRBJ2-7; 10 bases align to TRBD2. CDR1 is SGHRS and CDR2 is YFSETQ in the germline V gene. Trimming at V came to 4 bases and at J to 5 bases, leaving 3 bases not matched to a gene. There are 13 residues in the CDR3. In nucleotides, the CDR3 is TGCGCCAGCAGCCAGGGGACTAGCGACGAGCAGTACTTC. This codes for CASSQGTSDEQYF.

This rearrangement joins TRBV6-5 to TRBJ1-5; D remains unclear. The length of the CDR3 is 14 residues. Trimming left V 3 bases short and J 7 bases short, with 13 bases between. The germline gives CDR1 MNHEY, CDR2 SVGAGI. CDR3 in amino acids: CASSYGPLGQPQHF. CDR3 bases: TGTGCCAGCAGTTATGGTCCCTTGGGACAGCCCCAGCATTTT.

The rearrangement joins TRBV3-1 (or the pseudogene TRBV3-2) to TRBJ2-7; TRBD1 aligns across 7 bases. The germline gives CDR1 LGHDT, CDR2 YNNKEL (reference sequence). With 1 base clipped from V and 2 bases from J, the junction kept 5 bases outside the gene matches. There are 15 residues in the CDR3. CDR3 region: CASSQVSGGAYEQYF. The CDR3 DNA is TGTGCCAGCAGCCAAGTGTCAGGGGGAGCCTACGAGCAGTACTTC.

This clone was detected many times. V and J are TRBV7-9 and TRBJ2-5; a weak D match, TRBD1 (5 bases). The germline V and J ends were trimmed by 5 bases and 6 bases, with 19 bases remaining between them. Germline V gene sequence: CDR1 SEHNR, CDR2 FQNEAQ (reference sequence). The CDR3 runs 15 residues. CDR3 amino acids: CASSTETDPGKTQYF. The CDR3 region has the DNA TGTGCCAGCAGCACAGAGACAGACCCAGGCAAGACCCAGTACTTC.

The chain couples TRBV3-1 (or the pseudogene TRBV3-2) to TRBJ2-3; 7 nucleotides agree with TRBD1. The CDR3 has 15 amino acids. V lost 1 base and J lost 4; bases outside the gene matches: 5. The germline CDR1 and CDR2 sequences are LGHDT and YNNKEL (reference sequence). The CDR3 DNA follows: TGTGCCAGCAGCCAAGTAGAGGGGGCTCCAGATACGCAGTATTTT. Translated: CASSQVEGAPDTQYF.

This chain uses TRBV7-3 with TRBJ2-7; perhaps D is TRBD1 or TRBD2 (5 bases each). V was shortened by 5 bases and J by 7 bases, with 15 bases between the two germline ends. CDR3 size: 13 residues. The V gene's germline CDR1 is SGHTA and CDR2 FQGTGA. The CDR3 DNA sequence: TGTGCCAGCAGCGTTACTGAGGGGACGGAGCAGTACTTC. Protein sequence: CASSVTEGTEQYF.

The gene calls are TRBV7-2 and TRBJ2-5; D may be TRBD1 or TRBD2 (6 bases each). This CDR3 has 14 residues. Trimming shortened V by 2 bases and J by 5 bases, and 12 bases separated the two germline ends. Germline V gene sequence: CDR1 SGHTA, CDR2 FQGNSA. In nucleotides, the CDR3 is TGTGCCAGCAGCTTATCCGGGGGCCCCGAGACCCAGTACTTC. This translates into CASSLSGGPETQYF. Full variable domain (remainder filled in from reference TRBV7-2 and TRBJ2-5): GAGVSQSPSNKVTEKGKDVELRCDPISGHTALYWYRQSLGQGLEFLIYFQGNSAPDKSGLPSDRFSAERTGGSVSTLTIQRTQQEDSAVYLCASSLSGGPETQYFGPGTRLLVL.

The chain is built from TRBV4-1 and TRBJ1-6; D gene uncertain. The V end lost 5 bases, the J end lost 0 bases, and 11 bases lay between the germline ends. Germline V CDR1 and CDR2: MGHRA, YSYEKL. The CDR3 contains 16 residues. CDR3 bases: TGCGCCAGCAGCTGGCGACTAAGCTCCTATAATTCACCCCTCCACTTT. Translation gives CASSWRLSSYNSPLHF.

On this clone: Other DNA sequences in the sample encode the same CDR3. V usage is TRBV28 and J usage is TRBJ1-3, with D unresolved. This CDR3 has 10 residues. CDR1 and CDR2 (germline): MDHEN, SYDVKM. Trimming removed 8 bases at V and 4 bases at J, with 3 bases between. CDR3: CASGGNTIYF. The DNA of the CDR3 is TGTGCCAGCGGCGGAAACACCATATATTTT.

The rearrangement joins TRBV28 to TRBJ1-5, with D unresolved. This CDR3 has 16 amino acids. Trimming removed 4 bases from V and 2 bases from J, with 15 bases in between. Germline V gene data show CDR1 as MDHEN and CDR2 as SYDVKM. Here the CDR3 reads CASSSRAPRGNQPQHF. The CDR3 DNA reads TGTGCCAGCAGTTCACGGGCCCCCCGCGGCAATCAGCCCCAGCATTTT.

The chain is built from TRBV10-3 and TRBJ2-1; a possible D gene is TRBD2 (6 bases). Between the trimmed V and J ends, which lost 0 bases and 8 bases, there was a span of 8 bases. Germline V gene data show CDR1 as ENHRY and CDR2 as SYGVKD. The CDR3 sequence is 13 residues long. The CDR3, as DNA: TGTGCCATCAGTGAGTCGCGGGGAGATGAGCAGTTCTTC. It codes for CAISESRGDEQFF.

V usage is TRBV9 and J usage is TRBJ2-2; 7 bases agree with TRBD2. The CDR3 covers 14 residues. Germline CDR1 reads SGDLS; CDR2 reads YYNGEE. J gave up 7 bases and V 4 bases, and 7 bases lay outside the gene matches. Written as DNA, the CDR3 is TGTGCCAGCAGCTTAGCGGGTTCTTACGGGGAGCTGTTTTTT. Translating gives CASSLAGSYGELFF.

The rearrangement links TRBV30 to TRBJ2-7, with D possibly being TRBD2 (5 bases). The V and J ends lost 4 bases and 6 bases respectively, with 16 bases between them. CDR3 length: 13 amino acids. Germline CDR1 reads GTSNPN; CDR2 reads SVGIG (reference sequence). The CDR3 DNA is TGTGCCTGGAAGAGTCCCGGGGTCGGCGAGCAGTACTTC. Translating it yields CAWKSPGVGEQYF.

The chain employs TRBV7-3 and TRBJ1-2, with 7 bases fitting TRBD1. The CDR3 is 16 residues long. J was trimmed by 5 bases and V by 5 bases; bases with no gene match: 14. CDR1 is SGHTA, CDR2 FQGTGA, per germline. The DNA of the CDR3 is TGTGCCAGCAGCCGGACAGGAGGGGGCTTTAGATATGGCTACACCTTC. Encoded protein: CASSRTGGGFRYGYTF. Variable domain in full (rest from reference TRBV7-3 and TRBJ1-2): GAGVSQTPSNKVTEKGKYVELRCDPISGHTALYWYRQSLGQGPEFLIYFQGTGAADDSGLPNDRFFAVRPEGSVSTLKIQRTERGDSAVYLCASSRTGGGFRYGYTFGSGTRLTVV.

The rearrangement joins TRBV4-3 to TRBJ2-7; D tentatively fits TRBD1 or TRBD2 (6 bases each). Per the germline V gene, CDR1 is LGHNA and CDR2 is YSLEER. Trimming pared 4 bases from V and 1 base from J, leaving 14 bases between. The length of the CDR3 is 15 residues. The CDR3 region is CASSPTRGDSYEQYF. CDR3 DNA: TGCGCCAGCAGCCCAACGAGGGGGGATTCCTACGAGCAGTACTTC.

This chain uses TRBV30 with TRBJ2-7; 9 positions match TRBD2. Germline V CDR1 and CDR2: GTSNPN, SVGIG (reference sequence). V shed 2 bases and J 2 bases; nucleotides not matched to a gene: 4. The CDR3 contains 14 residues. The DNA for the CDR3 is TGTGCCTGGAGTTGGAGCGGGAGGACCTACGAGCAGTACTTC. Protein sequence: CAWSWSGRTYEQYF.

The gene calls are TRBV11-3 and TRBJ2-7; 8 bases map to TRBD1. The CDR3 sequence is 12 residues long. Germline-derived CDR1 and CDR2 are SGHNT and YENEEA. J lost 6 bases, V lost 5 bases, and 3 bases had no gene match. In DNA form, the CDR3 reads TGTGCCAGCAGCCTCCAGGGGGCCGAGCAGTACTTC. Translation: CASSLQGAEQYF.

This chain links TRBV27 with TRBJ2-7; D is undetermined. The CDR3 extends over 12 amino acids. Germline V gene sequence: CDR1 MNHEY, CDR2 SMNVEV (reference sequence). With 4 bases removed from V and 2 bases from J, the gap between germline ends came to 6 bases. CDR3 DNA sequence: TGTGCCAGCAGTTCCGACACCTACGAGCAGTACTTC. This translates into CASSSDTYEQYF.

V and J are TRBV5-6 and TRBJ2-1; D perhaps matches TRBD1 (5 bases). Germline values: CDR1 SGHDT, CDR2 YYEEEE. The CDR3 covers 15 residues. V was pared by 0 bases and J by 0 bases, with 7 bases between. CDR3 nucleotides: TGTGCCAGCAGCTTGGTAGGGGTCTCCTACAATGAGCAGTTCTTC. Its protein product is CASSLVGVSYNEQFF.

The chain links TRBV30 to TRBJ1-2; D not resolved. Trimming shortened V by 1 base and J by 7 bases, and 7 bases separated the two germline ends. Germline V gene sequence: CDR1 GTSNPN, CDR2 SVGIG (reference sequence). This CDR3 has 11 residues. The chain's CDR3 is CAWSGVGGYTF. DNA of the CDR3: TGTGCCTGGAGTGGGGTGGGTGGCTACACCTTC. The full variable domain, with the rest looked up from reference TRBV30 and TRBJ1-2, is SQTIHQWPATLVQPVGSPLSLECTVEGTSNPNLYWYRQAAGRGLQLLFYSVGIGQISSEVPQNLSASRPQDRQFILSSKKLLLSDSGFYLCAWSGVGGYTFGSGTRLTVV.

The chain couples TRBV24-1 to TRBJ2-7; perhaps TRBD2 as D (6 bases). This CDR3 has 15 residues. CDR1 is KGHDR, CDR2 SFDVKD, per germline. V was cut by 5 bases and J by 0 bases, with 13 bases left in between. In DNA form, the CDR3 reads TGTGCCACCAGTGCTCGCGGGGCCGCCTCCTACGAGCAGTACTTC. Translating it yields CATSARGAASYEQYF.

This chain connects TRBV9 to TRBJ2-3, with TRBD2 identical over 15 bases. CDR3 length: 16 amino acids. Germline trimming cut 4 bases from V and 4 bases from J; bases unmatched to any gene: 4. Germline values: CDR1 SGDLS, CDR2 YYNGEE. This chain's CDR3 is CASSPGLAGGADTQYF. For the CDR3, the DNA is TGTGCCAGCAGCCCCGGACTAGCGGGAGGGGCAGATACGCAGTATTTT.

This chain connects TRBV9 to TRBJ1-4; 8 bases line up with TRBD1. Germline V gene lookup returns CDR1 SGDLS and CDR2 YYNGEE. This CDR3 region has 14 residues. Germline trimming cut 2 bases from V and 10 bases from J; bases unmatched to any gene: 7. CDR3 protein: CASSVDGQGRKLFF. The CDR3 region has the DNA TGTGCCAGCAGCGTGGACGGACAGGGTAGAAAACTGTTTTTT.

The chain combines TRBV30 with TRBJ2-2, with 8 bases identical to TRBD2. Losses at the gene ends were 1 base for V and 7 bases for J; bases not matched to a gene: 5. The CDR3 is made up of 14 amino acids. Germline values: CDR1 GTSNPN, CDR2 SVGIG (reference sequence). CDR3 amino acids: CAWSGTSKGGELFF. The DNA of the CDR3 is TGTGCCTGGAGTGGGACTAGCAAAGGCGGGGAGCTGTTTTTT.

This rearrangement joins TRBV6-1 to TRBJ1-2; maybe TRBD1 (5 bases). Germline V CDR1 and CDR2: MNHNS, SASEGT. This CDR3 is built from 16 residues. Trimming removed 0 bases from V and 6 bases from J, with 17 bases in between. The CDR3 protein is CASSEALRMEDNGYTF. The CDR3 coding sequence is TGTGCCAGCAGTGAAGCGCTCAGGATGGAGGACAATGGCTACACCTTC.